One and the same sample provided the 20 T cell receptor beta chains below, sequenced in a study of blood T cell repertoires in COVID-19. Produced via immunoSEQ multiplex PCR; TCRdb's table is partial and in-frame only. The top ten hold around 15% of the sample, which has more than 65,000 clones, around 80% seen once. The specimen sequenced was peripheral blood. Receptors were obtained from a woman older than 75 with acute or convalescent COVID-19.

This sequence joins TRBV9 and TRBJ1-1; D is ambiguous. CDR1 SGDLS and CDR2 YYNGEE come from the germline V gene. This CDR3 has 15 amino acids. The V and J ends lost 4 bases and 2 bases respectively, with 15 bases between them. The CDR3 DNA reads TGTGCCAGCAGCAGAGGGAGCGACGTCAACACTGAAGCTTTCTTT. Translation: CASSRGSDVNTEAFF.

The rearrangement uses TRBV19 and TRBJ2-1; TRBD2 aligns across 10 bases. CDR1 is LNHDA, CDR2 SQIVND, per germline (reference sequence). This CDR3 has 16 amino acids. V lost 6 bases and J lost 7; bases outside the gene matches: 12. The CDR3 bases are TGTGCCAGTAGACCCCGGGCTAGCGGGAGTGAGAATGAGCAGTTCTTC. Translating it yields CASRPRASGSENEQFF.

The gene calls are TRBV28 and TRBJ2-7, with a weak D call TRBD2 (6 bases). CDR3 length: 14 residues. Per germline, CDR1 MDHEN and CDR2 SYDVKM. Trimming removed 8 bases from V and 4 bases from J, with 18 bases in between. CDR3 sequence: CASRYPGTAYEQYF. The DNA for the CDR3 is TGTGCCAGCCGATACCCCGGGACTGCTTACGAGCAGTACTTC.

This clone was seen a few times. The chain uses TRBV6-5 and TRBJ1-5; D is possibly TRBD1 (5 bases). The V gene lost 0 bases and the J gene lost 1 base, with 10 bases spanning the gap. This CDR3 region has 16 residues. Germline V CDR1 and CDR2: MNHEY, SVGAGI. The CDR3 nucleotides are TGTGCCAGCAGTTACTCCAGGGTGGAGAGCAATCAGCCCCAGCATTTT. Translated, it gives CASSYSRVESNQPQHF.

The chain carries TRBV6-2 or TRBV6-3 and TRBJ2-4, with 8 nucleotides matching TRBD1. The germline V gene encodes CDR1 MNHEY and CDR2 SVGEGT. CDR3 length: 16 amino acids. The V gene end was trimmed by 5 bases and the J gene end by 3 bases; junction bases not matched to a gene: 9. The chain's CDR3 is CASSPRQGIVKNIQYF. In DNA form, the CDR3 reads TGTGCCAGCAGTCCCCGACAGGGGATTGTCAAAAACATTCAGTACTTC.

V gene TRBV7-6 combines with J gene TRBJ2-7, with 12 bases that match TRBD2. This CDR3 contains 15 residues. Germline V gene sequence: CDR1 SGHVS, CDR2 FNYEAQ. The V and J ends lost 5 bases and 4 bases, in that order; junction bases with no gene match: 6. The CDR3 sequence: CASSPRLAGVYEQYF. The CDR3 DNA is TGTGCCAGCAGCCCACGACTAGCGGGAGTTTACGAGCAGTACTTC.

The genes are TRBV15 and TRBJ2-3; tentative D call: TRBD1 (5 bases). This CDR3 region has 15 residues. From germline, CDR1 is LNHNV and CDR2 YYDKDF (reference sequence). V was clipped by 3 bases and J by 6 bases, with 16 bases between them. The CDR3 loop is CATSSSRQGVDTQYF. The CDR3 coding sequence is TGTGCCACCAGCAGCTCTCGCCAAGGGGTGGATACGCAGTATTTT.

The chain joins TRBV15 to TRBJ1-5; D uncertain. CDR3 length equals 15 residues. Germline V lookup: CDR1 LNHNV, CDR2 YYDKDF (reference sequence). V was cut by 5 bases and J by 2 bases, with 13 bases left in between. CDR3 sequence (DNA): TGTGCCACCAGCCCCAGGTGGGCAGGCAATCAGCCCCAGCATTTT. It is translated as CATSPRWAGNQPQHF.

The chain has TRBV5-6 and TRBJ1-1; a weak D match, TRBD1 (6 bases). This CDR3 contains 14 residues. Germline V gives CDR1 SGHDT, CDR2 YYEEEE. Trimming stripped 3 bases from V and 5 bases from J, with 14 bases between. The CDR3 DNA reads as TGTGCCAGCAGCTCAGAAACAGGGCAAACTGAAGCTTTCTTT. This translates into CASSSETGQTEAFF.

The chain links TRBV18 to TRBJ2-3; D might be TRBD2 (5 bases). V lost 2 bases to trimming and J lost 3 bases, with 15 bases between them. The CDR3 runs to 16 residues. Germline CDR1 is KGHSH and CDR2 is LQKENI. The CDR3 here is CASSPLPGGRTDTQYF. For the CDR3, the DNA is TGTGCCAGCTCACCATTGCCTGGCGGGCGGACAGATACGCAGTATTTT.

The chain uses TRBV7-9 and TRBJ1-4; D not certain. Trimming took off 1 base at V and 3 bases at J, with 6 bases between the two ends. Looked up from germline, CDR1 is SEHNR and CDR2 is FQNEAQ (reference sequence). This CDR3 region has 14 residues. The CDR3 sequence is CASSLVSSNEKLFF. DNA for the CDR3: TGTGCCAGCAGCTTAGTGTCCTCTAATGAAAAACTGTTTTTT. The complete variable domain, with remaining parts taken from reference TRBV7-9 and TRBJ1-4, reads DTGVSQNPRHKITKRGQNVTFRCDPISEHNRLYWYRQTLGQGPEFLTYFQNEAQLEKSRLLSDRFSAERPKGSFSTLEIQRTEQGDSAMYLCASSLVSSNEKLFFGSGTQLSVL.

The V call is TRBV9, the J call TRBJ1-2; D is unresolved. Trimming left V 3 bases short and J 0 bases short, with 6 bases between. The CDR3 is made up of 13 amino acids. The germline V gene has CDR1 SGDLS and CDR2 YYNGEE. CDR3 sequence reads: CASSGRANYGYTF. CDR3 sequence (DNA): TGTGCCAGCAGCGGCCGGGCTAACTATGGCTACACCTTC.

The CDR3 nucleotides read TGTGCCAGCAGAGGGGTATTTCCCTACGAGCAGTACTTC. As protein: CASRGVFPYEQYF. The chain employs TRBV27 and TRBJ2-7, with D tentatively TRBD1 (5 bases). The CDR3 consists of 13 residues. Trimming removed 6 bases from V and 2 bases from J, with 11 bases in between. CDR1 is MNHEY, CDR2 SMNVEV, per germline (reference sequence).

This clone was recorded only once. The V and J genes are TRBV2 and TRBJ2-1; TRBD1 aligns across 7 bases. The CDR3 runs 15 residues. The germline V gene has CDR1 SNHLY and CDR2 FYNNEI. V trimming: 4 bases; J trimming: 8 bases; junction bases outside the gene matches: 11. The CDR3 sequence is CASSGAGRGIDEQFF. In DNA, the CDR3 is TGTGCCAGCAGTGGGGCGGGCAGGGGGATCGATGAGCAGTTCTTC.

This CDR3 is CASSPEGLNQPQHF. CDR3 coding DNA: TGTGCCAGCAGCCCGGAGGGTTTAAATCAGCCCCAGCATTTT. The chain carries TRBV5-6 and TRBJ1-5; D ambiguous. The CDR3 is 14 residues long. CDR1 and CDR2 (germline): SGHDT, YYEEEE. The ends were cut back, 4 bases at V and 4 bases at J, with 12 bases in the middle.

This sequence joins TRBV6-4 and TRBJ1-1, with D unresolved. The CDR3 covers 13 residues. Looked up from germline, CDR1 is MRHNA and CDR2 is SNTAGT. The germline V and J ends were trimmed by 6 bases and 1 base, with 9 bases remaining between them. CDR3 protein: CASRHPGNTEAFF. The CDR3 region has the DNA TGTGCCAGCAGACATCCAGGGAACACTGAAGCTTTCTTT.

This clone appeared once. The chain uses TRBV5-1 and TRBJ1-2, with TRBD1 matching over 11 bases. The CDR3 is 15 residues long. With 4 bases clipped from V and 4 bases from J, the junction kept 6 bases outside the gene matches. The germline CDR1 and CDR2 sequences are SGHRS and YFSETQ. This CDR3 is CASSTGQGASYGYTF. DNA for the CDR3: TGCGCCAGCAGCACTGGACAGGGGGCGTCCTATGGCTACACCTTC.

The CDR3 reads CASRTGGVGETQYF. CDR3 DNA: TGTGCCAGCAGGACAGGGGGAGTAGGGGAGACCCAGTACTTC. The chain employs TRBV6-1 and TRBJ2-5; 9 bases line up with TRBD1. This CDR3 is built from 14 residues. The J segment lost 5 bases and the V segment lost 6 bases, leaving 7 bases of the junction unmatched. CDR1 and CDR2 from the germline V gene are MNHNS and SASEGT.

The sample holds a few counts of this clone. The chain joins TRBV6-5 to TRBJ1-2, with 7 bases identical to TRBD1. Germline lookup yields CDR1 MNHEY and CDR2 SVGAGI. The CDR3 spans 14 residues. V lost 4 bases to trimming and J lost 5 bases; unmatched junction nucleotides: 7. CDR3: CASSFLRDRYGYTF. The CDR3 region has the DNA TGTGCCAGCAGTTTTCTCCGGGACAGATATGGCTACACCTTC.

The chain joins TRBV7-9 to TRBJ2-7, with TRBD1 identical over 10 bases. The V segment lost 5 bases and the J segment 2 bases; nucleotides outside the gene matches: 6. The CDR3 extends over 15 amino acids. The germline gives CDR1 SEHNR, CDR2 FQNEAQ (reference sequence). The CDR3 DNA reads TGTGCCAGCAGCCCCGGGACAGGGGTCCCCTACGAGCAGTACTTC. This translates into CASSPGTGVPYEQYF.